Here is one T cell receptor (beta chain) with its context. These data are taken from a study of T cell changes during pregnancy in multiple sclerosis. Only in-frame clones appear in the TCRdb table, and some are missing; sequencing was by immunoSEQ multiplex PCR. Among about 38,000 clones, 91% were seen once, and the ten largest hold over 10%. Trimming at V came to 4 bases and at J to 2 bases, leaving 6 bases not matched to a gene. Germline CDR1 and CDR2: SNHLY and FYNNEI. The CDR3 totals 16 residues. The sample here was CD8+ T cells from peripheral blood mononuclear cells, taken after pregnancy. The chain couples TRBV2 to TRBJ2-3, with 10 positions matching TRBD1. The clonotype originates from a female donor with multiple sclerosis, enrolled in a pregnancy study. CDR3 sequence: CASSGGQGGFTDTQYF. In DNA, the CDR3 is TGTGCCAGCAGTGGCGGACAGGGGGGGTTCACAGATACGCAGTATTTT.